This TCR beta chain was profiled in a study of cytotoxic CD8 clonotypes in ibrutinib-treated CLL. Germline lookup yields CDR1 SGHRS and CDR2 YFSETQ. The CDR3 runs to 14 residues. V was cut by 0 bases and J by 6 bases, with 9 bases left in between. The assay was immunoSEQ multiplex PCR, and TCRdb's table has in-frame clones only and misses some. Of 270,000 or so clones detected, around 69% appear once; the ten largest clones hold about 6%. This clone was counted between two and nine times. The chain links TRBV5-1 to TRBJ2-2; D call uncertain. The sequenced sample was PBMCs, obtained at disease progression, from a patient treated with ibrutinib. The sequence was obtained from a human donor with chronic lymphocytic leukemia. The CDR3 is CASSLGWSAGELFF. DNA of the CDR3: TGCGCCAGCAGCTTGGGGTGGTCGGCCGGGGAGCTGTTTTTT.